The rows below give T cell receptor beta chains drawn from one sample of a study of blood T cell repertoires in COVID-19. Here immunoSEQ multiplex PCR was the method, and the copy in TCRdb shows in-frame clones only, minus some. Among some 260,000 clones listed, under 95% were seen once. The source material was PBMCs or T cells enriched from blood (not recorded which). The receptor source for this set is a woman under 30 who had recovered from COVID-19. CDR3s include the opening cysteine and the closing phenylalanine or tryptophan. A D gene is named only where the DNA matches it firmly. Size is stated for part of the rows, as once, few or many counts, or as a class when the clone is expanded.

-,TRBV5-4,TRBJ1-4,-,CASSTRGEKLFF
-,TRBV27,TRBJ1-1,-,CASRTGELEAFF
-,TRBV3-1/TRBV3-2,TRBJ1-4,-,CASSHSGTFPEKLFF
TRBD1,TRBV18,TRBJ2-7,once,CASSDRGAPYEQYF
TRBD1,TRBV2,TRBJ1-5,-,CASSGDRGSNQPQHF
TRBD1,TRBV28,TRBJ1-4,-,CAAGRTGGNEKLFF
-,TRBV10-3,TRBJ1-6,-,CAISEIPGDSPLHF
-,TRBV5-1,TRBJ2-6,-,CASSPPTGGANVLTF
-,TRBV19,TRBJ1-4,-,CASSGGGAATNEKLFF
-,TRBV6-5,TRBJ1-2,-,CASSRGSYGYTF
-,TRBV28,TRBJ1-5,-,CASSPYQSGGVNRGLNQPQHF
-,TRBV15,TRBJ1-4,-,CATSRDSRLPGKLFF
-,TRBV27,TRBJ1-6,-,CASSLSRGSYNSPLHF
-,TRBV3-1/TRBV3-2,TRBJ2-1,-,CASTMTGASYNEQFF
TRBD1,TRBV7-9,TRBJ1-1,-,CASSLDRRTGFLNTEAFF